Listed below are T cell receptor beta chains from one sample, sequenced in a study of cytomegalovirus exposure and HLA in healthy donors. The table came from immunoSEQ multiplex PCR; TCRdb's copy has only in-frame clones and leaves some out. The data show fewer than 150,000 clones, approximately 80% seen once. Sequences were obtained from PBMCs. The receptors derive from a man in his thirties or forties in good health and CMV-seropositive. Each CDR3 is given with its conserved first and last residue. The order of the fields is J gene, D gene, clone size, V gene, CDR3 protein, CDR3 DNA. D genes are given only for firm matches. Clone size is not always given. Where it is, it says once, few, many or a class for expanded clones.

J gene: TRBJ1-2; D gene: -; clone size: -; V gene: TRBV6-5; CDR3 protein: CASKDRFYGYTF; CDR3 DNA: TGTGCCAGCAAGGACAGATTCTATGGCTACACCTTC
J gene: TRBJ1-1; D gene: TRBD1; clone size: -; V gene: TRBV9; CDR3 protein: CASSPGDSLNTEAFF; CDR3 DNA: TGTGCCAGCAGCCCCGGGGACAGTCTGAACACTGAAGCTTTCTTT
J gene: TRBJ2-7; D gene: TRBD2; clone size: -; V gene: TRBV6-5; CDR3 protein: CATRLSGASYEQYF; CDR3 DNA: TGTGCCACCAGGCTCAGCGGGGCTTCCTACGAGCAGTACTTC
J gene: TRBJ1-4; D gene: -; clone size: -; V gene: TRBV5-1; CDR3 protein: CASSLDSNEKLFF; CDR3 DNA: TGCGCCAGCAGCTTGGACAGTAATGAAAAACTGTTTTTT
J gene: TRBJ2-5; D gene: -; clone size: -; V gene: TRBV27; CDR3 protein: CASSLSWDYQETQYF; CDR3 DNA: TGTGCCAGCAGTTTATCGTGGGACTACCAAGAGACCCAGTACTTC
J gene: TRBJ2-7; D gene: TRBD1; clone size: -; V gene: TRBV6-1; CDR3 protein: CASRIGQGNEQYF; CDR3 DNA: TGTGCCAGCAGGATAGGACAGGGCAACGAGCAGTACTTC
J gene: TRBJ2-5; D gene: TRBD2; clone size: once; V gene: TRBV11-2; CDR3 protein: CASSLDRAGGRGTETQYF; CDR3 DNA: TGTGCCAGCAGCTTAGACCGTGCCGGCGGGAGGGGTACTGAGACCCAGTACTTC
J gene: TRBJ1-2; D gene: TRBD1; clone size: -; V gene: TRBV11-2; CDR3 protein: CASSFGTGPIYGYTF; CDR3 DNA: TGTGCCAGCAGCTTCGGGACAGGCCCCATCTATGGCTACACCTTC
J gene: TRBJ1-1; D gene: TRBD1; clone size: -; V gene: TRBV25-1; CDR3 protein: CASSRQGNTEAFF; CDR3 DNA: TGTGCCAGCAGTCGACAGGGTAACACTGAAGCTTTCTTT
J gene: TRBJ1-5; D gene: -; clone size: once; V gene: TRBV5-5; CDR3 protein: CASSFSRGSNQPQHF; CDR3 DNA: TGTGCCAGCAGCTTTTCCAGGGGCAGCAATCAGCCCCAGCATTTT
J gene: TRBJ1-2; D gene: -; clone size: -; V gene: TRBV5-1; CDR3 protein: CASSLFRTEDGYTF; CDR3 DNA: TGCGCCAGCAGCTTATTTAGGACAGAGGATGGCTACACCTTC
J gene: TRBJ2-6; D gene: -; clone size: -; V gene: TRBV7-2; CDR3 protein: CASRPRDKGDTGANVLTF; CDR3 DNA: TGTGCCAGCAGGCCCCGGGACAAGGGGGATACTGGGGCCAACGTCCTGACTTTC
J gene: TRBJ2-7; D gene: -; clone size: once; V gene: TRBV9; CDR3 protein: CASSVDWRIPREQYF; CDR3 DNA: TGTGCCAGCAGCGTAGATTGGAGGATACCCCGCGAGCAGTACTTC
J gene: TRBJ2-2; D gene: -; clone size: once; V gene: TRBV11-2; CDR3 protein: CASSLRSASRSTGELFF; CDR3 DNA: TGTGCCAGCAGCCTCCGGTCGGCTAGCCGGAGCACCGGGGAGCTGTTTTTT
J gene: TRBJ2-2; D gene: -; clone size: -; V gene: TRBV5-4; CDR3 protein: CASSEGLGGPGDGELFF; CDR3 DNA: TGTGCCAGCAGCGAAGGTCTCGGGGGGCCGGGTGACGGGGAGCTGTTTTTT
J gene: TRBJ2-7; D gene: -; clone size: -; V gene: TRBV11-2; CDR3 protein: CASSSAGMSSYEQYF; CDR3 DNA: TGTGCCAGCAGCTCCGCAGGGATGAGCTCCTACGAGCAGTACTTC
J gene: TRBJ1-5; D gene: TRBD1; clone size: few; V gene: TRBV5-1; CDR3 protein: CASSHRVDRDTNQPQHF; CDR3 DNA: TGCGCCAGCAGCCACAGGGTGGACAGGGACACCAATCAGCCCCAGCATTTT
J gene: TRBJ2-2; D gene: TRBD2; clone size: -; V gene: TRBV7-2; CDR3 protein: CASTVGGANTGELFF; CDR3 DNA: TGTGCCAGCACCGTCGGGGGGGCGAACACCGGGGAGCTGTTTTTT
J gene: TRBJ1-4; D gene: -; clone size: -; V gene: TRBV29-1; CDR3 protein: CSVWHEKLFF; CDR3 DNA: TGCAGCGTCTGGCATGAAAAACTGTTTTTT
J gene: TRBJ2-1; D gene: TRBD1; clone size: -; V gene: TRBV7-6; CDR3 protein: CASSLRQGYNEQFF; CDR3 DNA: TGTGCCAGCAGCCTCCGACAGGGGTACAATGAGCAGTTCTTC
J gene: TRBJ2-1; D gene: -; clone size: -; V gene: TRBV19; CDR3 protein: CASSIGAGRSDYNEQFF; CDR3 DNA: TGTGCCAGTAGTATCGGAGCAGGGCGATCCGATTACAATGAGCAGTTCTTC
J gene: TRBJ2-3; D gene: -; clone size: once; V gene: TRBV5-1; CDR3 protein: CASSLGGVGTDTQYF; CDR3 DNA: TGCGCCAGCAGCTTGGGGGGAGTAGGCACAGATACGCAGTATTTT
J gene: TRBJ2-2; D gene: TRBD1; clone size: -; V gene: TRBV5-1; CDR3 protein: CASRAGTGETGELFF; CDR3 DNA: TGCGCCAGCAGGGCCGGGACAGGGGAAACCGGGGAGCTGTTTTTT
J gene: TRBJ2-3; D gene: -; clone size: -; V gene: TRBV11-3; CDR3 protein: CASSVGRGRADTQYF; CDR3 DNA: TGTGCCAGCAGCGTGGGTCGGGGAAGGGCAGATACGCAGTATTTT
J gene: TRBJ1-2; D gene: -; clone size: once; V gene: TRBV19; CDR3 protein: CASSSPRDIDYGYTF; CDR3 DNA: TGTGCCAGTAGTTCACCCCGGGACATAGACTATGGCTACACCTTC
J gene: TRBJ2-7; D gene: TRBD1; clone size: -; V gene: TRBV5-6; CDR3 protein: CASSLSGQGTYEQYF; CDR3 DNA: TGTGCCAGCAGCTTGTCGGGACAGGGAACCTACGAGCAGTACTTC
J gene: TRBJ2-1; D gene: -; clone size: -; V gene: TRBV5-6; CDR3 protein: CASSKPGGSYNEQFF; CDR3 DNA: TGTGCCAGCAGCAAACCAGGAGGGTCCTACAATGAGCAGTTCTTC